This T cell receptor (beta chain) was recorded in a study of blood T cell repertoires in COVID-19. Authors' data handling: Amplification of reference gene primers was used by the study to estimate nucleated cell counts. Assay: immunoSEQ multiplex PCR; the TCRdb copy retains only in-frame clones and omits some. That table supplies the V and J calls and clone size; D and trimming were determined from the DNA. The sample records about 110,000 clones, 88% being singletons. The CDR3 totals 15 residues. CDR1 and CDR2 from the germline V gene are SGHTA and FQGTGA. Trimming took off 3 bases at V and 2 bases at J, with 12 bases between the two ends.

The chain has TRBV7-3 and TRBJ2-3; D possibly corresponds to TRBD2 (6 bases). This clonotype was obtained from a human donor in a cohort sampled during active COVID-19. The sample was peripheral blood. The CDR3 is CASSLTRQTTDTQYF. The CDR3, as DNA: TGTGCCAGCAGCTTGACTAGACAAACCACAGATACGCAGTATTTT.